One and the same sample provided the 32 T cell receptor beta chains below, sequenced in a study of HIV-infected patients and healthy controls. TCRdb itself ran the 5' RACE reads through MiXCR, one entry per CDR3 protein. Of tens of thousands of distinct CDR3 sequences in the sample, about a fifth were seen once. Material for sequencing was CD4+ T cells from blood. Every receptor here comes from a human donor in good health.

This clonotype was picked up a small number of times. The chain employs TRBV29-1 and TRBJ2-1, with no clear D. Germline values: CDR1 SQVTM, CDR2 ANQGSEA. Trimming left V 0 bases short and J 10 bases short, with 10 bases between. CDR3 size: 12 residues. This chain's CDR3 is CSVEDQTAEQFF. The CDR3 nucleotides read TGCAGCGTTGAAGATCAAACAGCGGAGCAGTTCTTC.

This clonotype was observed at least ten times. The chain joins TRBV6-5 to TRBJ2-2, with unresolved D. CDR3 length: 15 amino acids. Per germline, CDR1 MNHEY and CDR2 SVGAGI. Trimming shortened V by 2 bases and J by 0 bases, and 7 bases separated the two germline ends. In DNA form, the CDR3 reads TGTGCCAGCAGTTACCAACCATCGAACACCGGGGAGCTGTTTTTT. Translating gives CASSYQPSNTGELFF.

This clonotype was counted many times. The chain combines TRBV13 with TRBJ2-2; unclear D gene. The length of the CDR3 is 18 residues. Germline loops: CDR1 PRHDT, CDR2 FYEKMQ (reference sequence). V was cut by 0 bases and J by 0 bases, with 14 bases left in between. CDR3 bases: TGTGCCAGCAGCTTAGGAATCGGCAGCCCCGCGAACACCGGGGAGCTGTTTTTT. Translated: CASSLGIGSPANTGELFF.

Only a few counts were recorded for this clonotype. The rearrangement links TRBV12-3 or TRBV12-4 to TRBJ1-2; D is unresolved. Trimming left V 4 bases short and J 6 bases short, with 15 bases between. This CDR3 region has 14 residues. CDR3 nucleotides: TGTGCCAGCAGTTCATGGACTACGAGCGATGGCTACACCTTC. Amino acid sequence: CASSSWTTSDGYTF.

This clonotype has at least ten counts. This chain joins TRBV29-1 and TRBJ1-1, with D perhaps TRBD1 (6 bases). V was shortened by 7 bases and J by 0 bases, with 12 bases between the two germline ends. The CDR3 runs 13 residues. Looked up from germline, CDR1 is SQVTM and CDR2 is ANQGSEA. CDR3 sequence reads: CSAQQGLNTEAFF. CDR3 sequence (DNA): TGCAGCGCCCAACAGGGATTGAACACTGAAGCTTTCTTT.

This clonotype has a handful of counts. The chain carries TRBV6-2 or TRBV6-3 and TRBJ1-2; 7 bases are a match to TRBD1. This CDR3 is 16 amino acids long. Unmatched junction bases numbered 12, after V lost 6 bases and J lost 2 bases. The germline gives CDR1 MNHEY, CDR2 SVGEGT. The CDR3 DNA reads TGTGCCAGCAGCTTCACAGGGGCCGGCCTAAACTATGGCTACACCTTC. Its translation: CASSFTGAGLNYGYTF.

J is TRBJ2-3 and V is TRBV29-1; D might be TRBD1 (5 bases). The V gene's germline CDR1 is SQVTM and CDR2 ANQGSEA. The V gene lost 2 bases and the J gene lost 5 bases, with 11 bases spanning the gap. The CDR3 length is 13 residues. In DNA, the CDR3 is TGCAGCGTTGAAAACCAGGGCAGAGATACGCAGTATTTT. It translates to CSVENQGRDTQYF.

This clonotype has just a few counts. The chain recombines TRBV12-5 with TRBJ1-3; D is undetermined. Trimming pared 4 bases from V and 1 base from J, leaving 2 bases between. In germline, CDR1 is LGHNT, CDR2 FRNRAP. This CDR3 comprises 12 residues. The CDR3 coding sequence is TGTGCTAGTGGTTCGTCTGGAAACACCATATATTTT. It translates to CASGSSGNTIYF.

A few counts support this clonotype. The genes are TRBV7-2 and TRBJ2-7; TRBD2 aligns across 7 bases. Germline CDR1 reads SGHTA; CDR2 reads FQGNSA. The CDR3 runs 14 residues. V shed 3 bases and J 1 base; nucleotides not matched to a gene: 3. The CDR3 loop is CASSFGGGSYEQYF. In nucleotides, the CDR3 is TGTGCCAGCAGCTTTGGGGGGGGATCCTACGAGCAGTACTTC.

CDR3 residues: CASSLALGNEQFF. The CDR3 DNA reads as TGTGCCAGCAGCTTAGCGCTTGGGAATGAGCAGTTCTTC. V and J are TRBV7-9 and TRBJ2-1; no firm D call. In germline, CDR1 is SEHNR, CDR2 FQNEAQ (reference sequence). This CDR3 has 13 residues. The V end lost 0 bases, the J end lost 7 bases, and 7 bases lay between the germline ends. The full variable domain, completed using reference TRBV7-9 and TRBJ2-1, is DTGVSQNPRHKITKRGQNVTFRCDPISEHNRLYWYRQTLGQGPEFLTYFQNEAQLEKSRLLSDRFSAERPKGSFSTLEIQRTEQGDSAMYLCASSLALGNEQFFGPGTRLTVL.

V is TRBV20-1 and J is TRBJ2-1; D is ambiguous. Germline V gene data show CDR1 as DFQATT and CDR2 as SNEGSKA (reference sequence). Trimming removed 6 bases at V and 5 bases at J, with 11 bases between. The CDR3 is 12 residues long. CDR3 region: CSARSPHNEQFF. Here the CDR3 DNA reads TGCAGTGCCCGGAGTCCCCACAATGAGCAGTTCTTC.

This rearrangement joins TRBV4-3 to TRBJ1-2; D unclear. Per germline, CDR1 LGHNA and CDR2 YSLEER. The CDR3 covers 14 residues. Trimming shortened V by 1 base and J by 6 bases, and 12 bases separated the two germline ends. CDR3 residues: CASSQGGITHGYTF. The CDR3 coding sequence is TGCGCCAGCAGCCAAGGTGGCATTACCCATGGCTACACCTTC.

This clonotype has only a few counts. The V and J genes are TRBV15 and TRBJ2-3, with 7 bases identical to TRBD2. Trimming took 0 bases from V and 6 from J; bases not matched to a gene: 6. There are 15 residues in the CDR3. CDR1 and CDR2 from the germline V gene are LNHNV and YYDKDF (reference sequence). The CDR3, as DNA: TGTGCCACCAGCAGAGATCCCATCGGGGGGGATACGCAGTATTTT. Protein sequence: CATSRDPIGGDTQYF.

The table lists this clonotype with a few counts. This rearrangement joins TRBV19 to TRBJ2-3; D is unclear. CDR1 and CDR2 from the germline V gene are LNHDA and SQIVND (reference sequence). This CDR3 has 14 amino acids. The V and J ends lost 7 bases and 1 base respectively, with 12 bases between them. CDR3 protein: CASMSRGGTDTQYF. CDR3 DNA: TGTGCCAGTATGTCTCGTGGAGGCACAGATACGCAGTATTTT.

This clonotype has only a few counts. The V call is TRBV7-9, the J call TRBJ1-1, with 8 bases identical to TRBD1. With V trimmed by 5 bases and J by 0 bases, 8 bases remained unmatched. The CDR3 has 16 residues. Germline V gene lookup returns CDR1 SEHNR and CDR2 FQNEAQ (reference sequence). CDR3 DNA: TGTGCCAGCAGCCTGGACAGGGAGTGGATGAACACTGAAGCTTTCTTT. Translation gives CASSLDREWMNTEAFF.

This clonotype has more than one count but fewer than ten. The chain is built from TRBV29-1 and TRBJ2-3; 10 positions agree with TRBD2. The length of the CDR3 is 15 residues. V was pared by 1 base and J by 1 base, with 2 bases of the junction left unmatched. Per germline, CDR1 SQVTM and CDR2 ANQGSEA. The CDR3 DNA reads TGCAGCGTTGAAGTAGGGACTAGCGGCACAGATACGCAGTATTTT. Translating it yields CSVEVGTSGTDTQYF.

This sequence joins TRBV10-3 and TRBJ1-4; a weak D match, TRBD1 (5 bases). The CDR3 sequence is 14 residues long. Germline V gene sequence: CDR1 ENHRY, CDR2 SYGVKD. Trimming took off 5 bases at V and 4 bases at J, with 11 bases between the two ends. CDR3 bases: TGTGCCATCAGTTACGGGGACCGTAATGAAAAACTGTTTTTT. It specifies CAISYGDRNEKLFF.

In this sample, this clonotype turned up many times. The chain couples TRBV7-3 to TRBJ1-1; no reliable D call. The germline V gene encodes CDR1 SGHTA and CDR2 FQGTGA. V was clipped by 5 bases and J by 0 bases, with 7 bases between them. The CDR3 is made up of 13 amino acids. The CDR3 loop reads CASSPTMNTEAFF. DNA for the CDR3: TGTGCCAGCAGCCCAACCATGAACACTGAAGCTTTCTTT.

This clonotype was counted at least ten times. The chain combines TRBV6-5 with TRBJ2-7; 9 bases are shared with TRBD2. The junction had 7 bases not matched to a gene; V was cut back by 2 bases and J by 5 bases. In germline, CDR1 is MNHEY, CDR2 SVGAGI. The CDR3 is 15 amino acids. This chain's CDR3 is CASSYPLAGMDEQYF. CDR3 coding DNA: TGTGCCAGCAGTTACCCCCTAGCGGGAATGGACGAGCAGTACTTC.

Details on this clonotype: Given a much more abundant clone one base away, this may be a read error. The final CDR3 position lacks the conserved phenylalanine or tryptophan, pointing to a likely read error. This chain uses TRBV27 with TRBJ1-1; a weak D match, TRBD1 (5 bases). The germline CDR1 and CDR2 sequences are MNHEY and SMNVEV (reference sequence). This CDR3 is 15 amino acids long. V was trimmed by 10 bases and J by 4 bases, leaving 22 bases between them. The chain's CDR3 is CATRVTGGKTTEAFL. As DNA, the CDR3 is TGTGCCACCCGAGTAACCGGGGGGAAAACCACTGAAGCTTTCCTT.

This clonotype has a count of ten or more. This sequence joins TRBV10-3 and TRBJ2-1, with 9 nucleotides matching TRBD1. Germline V gives CDR1 ENHRY, CDR2 SYGVKD. This CDR3 is built from 15 residues. The junction had 6 bases not matched to a gene; V was cut back by 4 bases and J by 5 bases. The DNA for the CDR3 is TGTGCCATCAGTGGGTCCGGGACAGGGAACAATGAGCAGTTCTTC. It translates to CAISGSGTGNNEQFF.

This clonotype has only a few counts. The chain recombines TRBV19 with TRBJ2-7, with D possibly TRBD2 on 5 matching bases. The CDR3 is 13 residues long. The ends were cut back, 5 bases at V and 2 bases at J, with 10 bases in the middle. Per germline, CDR1 LNHDA and CDR2 SQIVND (reference sequence). DNA for the CDR3: TGTGCCAGTAGTCCCACCGGGACCTACGAGCAGTACTTC. Translated, it gives CASSPTGTYEQYF.

V usage is TRBV18 and J usage is TRBJ2-7; D not certain. CDR1 KGHSH and CDR2 LQKENI come from the germline V gene. The CDR3 is made up of 13 amino acids. Trimming removed 0 bases at V and 2 bases at J, with 5 bases between. DNA for the CDR3: TGTGCCAGCTCACCACCTGGAACCTACGAGCAGTACTTC. It yields the protein CASSPPGTYEQYF. The entire variable domain, with the rest obtained from reference TRBV18 and TRBJ2-7, is as follows: NAGVMQNPRHLVRRRGQEARLRCSPMKGHSHVYWYRQLPEEGLKFMVYLQKENIIDESGMPKERFSAEFPKEGPSILRIQQVVRGDSAAYFCASSPPGTYEQYFGPGTRLTVT.

The V call is TRBV29-1, the J call TRBJ1-2, with D uncertain. V gave up 7 bases and J gave up 2 bases, with 8 bases separating them. Germline values: CDR1 SQVTM, CDR2 ANQGSEA. The CDR3 contains 11 residues. The CDR3 DNA reads TGCAGCGGTGAGGAGAACTATGGCTACACCTTC. Residues: CSGEENYGYTF.

The V gene is TRBV3-1, the J gene TRBJ1-1; TRBD1 matches 8 bases. Germline assignment: CDR1 LGHDT and CDR2 YNNKEL (reference sequence). V lost 1 base, J lost 11 bases, and 6 bases stayed unmatched. The length of the CDR3 is 13 residues. The CDR3 sequence is CASSQGQGQGAFF. The CDR3 DNA sequence: TGTGCCAGCAGCCAAGGACAGGGGCAAGGGGCTTTCTTT.

There are a few counts of this clonotype. The chain couples TRBV10-3 to TRBJ1-1; maybe TRBD1 (5 bases). Germline CDR1 ENHRY, CDR2 SYGVKD. The V end lost 4 bases, the J end lost 6 bases, and 15 bases lay between the germline ends. The CDR3 runs to 14 residues. CDR3 amino acids: CAISANWGSAEAFF. The CDR3 bases are TGTGCCATCAGTGCAAATTGGGGCAGCGCTGAAGCTTTCTTT.

This clonotype has a count of ten or more. This rearrangement joins TRBV5-5 to TRBJ2-1; D is undetermined. V dropped 0 bases and J dropped 5 bases, with 6 bases sitting between them. CDR1 and CDR2 (germline): SGHKS, YYEKEE (reference sequence). The CDR3 contains 13 residues. CDR3 loop: CASSLGPDNEQFF. As DNA, the CDR3 is TGTGCCAGCAGCTTGGGACCAGACAATGAGCAGTTCTTC. Full variable domain (missing parts from reference TRBV5-5 and TRBJ2-1): DAGVTQSPTHLIKTRGQQVTLRCSPISGHKSVSWYQQVLGQGPQFIFQYYEKEERGRGNFPDRFSARQFPNYSSELNVNALLLGDSALYLCASSLGPDNEQFFGPGTRLTVL.

This clonotype was found many times. The chain has TRBV12-3 or TRBV12-4 and TRBJ1-1; TRBD1 might be the D (5 bases). The CDR3 consists of 14 residues. V was pared by 3 bases and J by 6 bases, with 14 bases between. The CDR3 nucleotides read TGTGCCAGCAGTTTTGACAGAAGAACGGCTGAAGCTTTCTTT. Its translation: CASSFDRRTAEAFF.

The V and J genes are TRBV10-3 and TRBJ2-2; D is unclear. The CDR3 has 17 residues. V was clipped by 10 bases and J by 0 bases, with 21 bases between them. Per the germline V gene, CDR1 is ENHRY and CDR2 is SYGVKD. The CDR3, as DNA: TGTGCCACTTGCGAATCTCTCGCGCAGACGAACACCGGGGAGCTGTTTTTT. This translates into CATCESLAQTNTGELFF.

The rearrangement joins TRBV3-1 to TRBJ2-7, with 7 bases identical to TRBD2. CDR1 and CDR2 from the germline V gene are LGHDT and YNNKEL (reference sequence). Trimming at V came to 6 bases and at J to 4 bases, leaving 15 bases not matched to a gene. The CDR3 covers 16 residues. CDR3 sequence reads: CASSRTPLAAMYEQYF. The CDR3, as DNA: TGTGCCAGCAGTCGGACTCCCCTAGCGGCGATGTACGAGCAGTACTTC.

This clonotype has ten or more counts. The chain links TRBV7-6 to TRBJ2-1; 10 positions match TRBD2. This CDR3 region has 17 residues. Trimming at V came to 1 base and at J to 9 bases, leaving 12 bases not matched to a gene. Looked up from germline, CDR1 is SGHVS and CDR2 is FNYEAQ. CDR3 in amino acids: CASSLEGSSGRGGEQFF. CDR3 sequence (DNA): TGTGCCAGCAGCTTAGAAGGGTCTAGCGGGAGAGGGGGTGAGCAGTTCTTC.

There are a few counts of this clonotype. V usage is TRBV5-8 and J usage is TRBJ1-1; no definite D call. From germline, CDR1 is SGHTS and CDR2 YDEGEE. V lost 4 bases to trimming and J lost 1 base, with 11 bases between them. The CDR3 consists of 14 residues. In DNA form, the CDR3 reads TGTGCCAGCAGCACGGGAAGTGGGAACACTGAAGCTTTCTTT. Amino acid sequence: CASSTGSGNTEAFF.